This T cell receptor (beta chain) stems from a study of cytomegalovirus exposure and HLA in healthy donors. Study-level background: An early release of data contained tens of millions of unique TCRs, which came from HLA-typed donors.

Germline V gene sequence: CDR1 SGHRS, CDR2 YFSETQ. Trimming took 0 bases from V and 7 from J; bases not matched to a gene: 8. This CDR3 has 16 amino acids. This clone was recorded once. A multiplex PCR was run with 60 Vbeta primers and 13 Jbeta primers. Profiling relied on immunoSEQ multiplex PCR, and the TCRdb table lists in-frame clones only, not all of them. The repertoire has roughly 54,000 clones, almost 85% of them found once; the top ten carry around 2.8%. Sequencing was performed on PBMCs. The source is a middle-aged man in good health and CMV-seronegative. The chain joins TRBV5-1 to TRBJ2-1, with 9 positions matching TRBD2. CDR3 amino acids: CASSLDMRGGRNEQFF. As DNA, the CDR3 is TGCGCCAGCAGCTTGGATATGCGGGGGGGCAGGAATGAGCAGTTCTTC.